These 5 T cell receptor beta chains were all obtained from the same sample, sequenced in a study of shared clonotypes between healthy human individuals (dated by TCRdb to about 2020). The library was built by means of the immunoSEQ multiplex PCR assay. TCRdb provides this immuneACCESS table in a form limited to in-frame rearrangements. Some clones are lacking; in checked studies, under half of them reflect an unresolved V gene, and why the rest are absent is not known. The sample data list around 600,000 clones, and more than 95% of these were observed just once. The top ten constitute roughly 0.05% of the sample. The source material was naive CD4+ T cells sorted from blood. Reading the label with the study, this specimen's cell subset or site is: CD45RA+ positively selected. The receptors derive from a woman under 40 in good health.

The chain links TRBV5-4 to TRBJ2-3; TRBD2 agrees at 7 bases. The V gene's germline CDR1 is SGHNT and CDR2 YYREEE (reference sequence). The junction had 17 bases not matched to a gene; V was cut back by 4 bases and J by 6 bases. The CDR3 extends over 17 amino acids. The CDR3 DNA reads TGTGCCAGCAGCGGCCGCCAGCGGGAACGAGTGAGGGATACGCAGTATTTT. It is translated as CASSGRQRERVRDTQYF.

This clone was seen only once. V gene TRBV7-9 combines with J gene TRBJ2-3, with TRBD1 matching over 8 bases. V shed 3 bases, J shed 0 bases, and the junction held 2 bases outside the gene matches. The CDR3 has 15 residues. The germline CDR1 and CDR2 sequences are SEHNR and FQNEAQ (reference sequence). CDR3 amino acids: CASSFGQGSTDTQYF. In DNA, the CDR3 is TGTGCCAGCAGCTTCGGACAGGGAAGCACAGATACGCAGTATTTT.

V is TRBV5-1 and J is TRBJ2-1, with 10 bases matching TRBD2. V lost 0 bases and J lost 6; bases outside the gene matches: 6. The V gene's germline CDR1 is SGHRS and CDR2 YFSETQ. The CDR3 spans 16 residues. CDR3 coding DNA: TGCGCCAGCAGCTTGGTGCTAGGACTAGCGGTCAATGAGCAGTTCTTC. It codes for CASSLVLGLAVNEQFF.

The gene calls are TRBV11-2 and TRBJ1-5; D is perhaps TRBD1 (6 bases). Germline lookup yields CDR1 SGHAT and CDR2 FQNNGV. Trimming left V 5 bases short and J 3 bases short, with 14 bases between. The length of the CDR3 is 15 residues. CDR3 in DNA: TGTGCCAGCAGCAAGGACAGCACCGTCAATCAGCCCCAGCATTTT. This gives the protein CASSKDSTVNQPQHF.

The gene calls are TRBV4-1 and TRBJ2-5; the match to TRBD2 covers 7 bases. The CDR3 spans 16 residues. Germline lookup yields CDR1 MGHRA and CDR2 YSYEKL. With V trimmed by 4 bases and J by 1 base, 9 bases remained unmatched. CDR3 DNA: TGCGCCAGCAGCCTAGGGGAGGGCAGACCCCAAGAGACCCAGTACTTC. Protein product: CASSLGEGRPQETQYF.